Following are 22 T cell receptor beta chains from one sample sequenced in a study of T cells in localized non-small cell lung cancer. Assay: immunoSEQ multiplex PCR; the TCRdb copy retains only in-frame clones and omits some. Of 4,000 to 5,000 clones in the sample, roughly 29% were seen once. Sequencing used lung tumor tissue, obtained before any cancer treatment. Receptor source: a man between 40 and 69 years old with stage II lung adenocarcinoma.

The chain employs TRBV10-3 and TRBJ2-2; 11 nucleotides match TRBD2. Germline CDR1 reads ENHRY; CDR2 reads SYGVKD. This CDR3 is 17 amino acids long. The V gene end was trimmed by 10 bases and the J gene end by 7 bases; junction bases not matched to a gene: 17. The CDR3 nucleotides read TGTGCCAGCCGCCCGCCCGAACTAGCGGGAGTGAGCGGGGAGCTGTTTTTT. Translation: CASRPPELAGVSGELFF.

This clone occurred a few times. The gene calls are TRBV19 and TRBJ2-1; 11 bases fit TRBD2. Germline trimming cut 8 bases from V and 7 bases from J; bases unmatched to any gene: 13. CDR3 length equals 16 residues. Looked up from germline, CDR1 is LNHDA and CDR2 is SQIVND (reference sequence). The CDR3 DNA is TGTGCCAGTGTTTCTACGACTAGCGGGAAAGTGAATGAGCAGTTCTTC. The encoded protein is CASVSTTSGKVNEQFF. The whole variable domain, filled in from reference TRBV19 and TRBJ2-1, reads DGGITQSPKYLFRKEGQNVTLSCEQNLNHDAMYWYRQDPGQGLRLIYYSQIVNDFQKGDIAEGYSVSREKKESFPLTVTSAQKNPTAFYLCASVSTTSGKVNEQFFGPGTRLTVL.

V is TRBV7-2 and J is TRBJ1-1; TRBD1 matches at 9 bases. With V trimmed by 5 bases and J by 4 bases, 2 bases remained unmatched. The V gene's germline CDR1 is SGHTA and CDR2 FQGNSA. The CDR3 extends over 13 amino acids. The CDR3 DNA follows: TGTGCCAGCAGCGAGGACAGGGGCACTGAAGCTTTCTTT. Protein sequence: CASSEDRGTEAFF.

The chain employs TRBV19 and TRBJ1-5; 7 bases are a match to TRBD1. Germline V CDR1 and CDR2: LNHDA, SQIVND (reference sequence). CDR3 length equals 15 residues. V was pared by 5 bases and J by 4 bases, with 8 bases of the junction left unmatched. The DNA of the CDR3 is TGTGCCAGTAGTCAGGAGGACAGGAGGAATCAGCCCCAGCATTTT. Translated: CASSQEDRRNQPQHF.

This clone was counted a few times. This chain's CDR3 is CASSPFGRGVSYEQYF. CDR3 in DNA: TGTGCCAGCAGTCCCTTCGGACGAGGGGTATCCTACGAGCAGTACTTC. The rearrangement links TRBV6-8 to TRBJ2-7; D assignment may be TRBD1 or TRBD2 (5 bases each). With 5 bases removed from V and 1 base from J, the gap between germline ends came to 18 bases. The germline V gene encodes CDR1 MNHGY and CDR2 SAAAGT. The CDR3 is made up of 16 amino acids.

This clone rates as medium-sized. This chain uses TRBV2 with TRBJ2-4, with D tentatively TRBD1 (5 bases). From germline, CDR1 is SNHLY and CDR2 FYNNEI. The CDR3 is 14 residues long. Trimming pared 4 bases from V and 0 bases from J, leaving 7 bases between. DNA of the CDR3: TGTGCCAGCAGTGCACAGGTAGCCAAAAACATTCAGTACTTC. Translation gives CASSAQVAKNIQYF.

The rearrangement joins TRBV11-3 to TRBJ1-1; a possible D gene is TRBD1 (5 bases). This CDR3 has 14 amino acids. V shed 0 bases and J shed 11 bases, with 16 bases lying between them. Per germline, CDR1 SGHNT and CDR2 YENEEA. The CDR3 nucleotides are TGTGCCAGCAGCTTAGAAAGGGCCCCCGGGGCGGCTTTCTTT. Its protein product is CASSLERAPGAAFF.

The chain links TRBV10-1 to TRBJ1-5, with D hard to call. The CDR3 loop spans 13 amino acids. The V end lost 10 bases, the J end lost 10 bases, and 20 bases lay between the germline ends. Germline CDR1 and CDR2: WNHNN and SYGVQD (reference sequence). The chain's CDR3 is CANLPRRGLPQHF. Here the CDR3 DNA reads TGCGCCAACCTCCCGCGGCGCGGACTCCCCCAGCATTTT.

The V and J genes are TRBV29-1 and TRBJ1-1; 8 bases align to TRBD1. Losses at the gene ends were 3 bases for V and 5 bases for J; bases not matched to a gene: 5. CDR1 is SQVTM, CDR2 ANQGSEA, per germline. This CDR3 comprises 13 residues. The CDR3 DNA reads TGCAGCGTTGACGGCAGGGGGCGGACTGAAGCTTTCTTT. Translating it yields CSVDGRGRTEAFF.

In DNA form, the CDR3 reads TGCGCCAGCAGCCCGGAGGGCAGGGGTTACGGTGAGCAGTTCTTC. It codes for CASSPEGRGYGEQFF. This chain links TRBV5-1 with TRBJ2-1; possibly TRBD1 or TRBD2 for D (6 bases each). Germline loops: CDR1 SGHRS, CDR2 YFSETQ. Trimming took off 4 bases at V and 9 bases at J, with 20 bases between the two ends. The CDR3 has 15 amino acids.

This clone was seen only a few times. The rearrangement links TRBV11-3 to TRBJ2-1, with 7 bases that match TRBD1. After removal of 4 bases from V and 5 bases from J, the junction contained 8 bases not matched to a gene. Germline CDR1 is SGHNT and CDR2 is YENEEA. The CDR3 has 15 residues. DNA for the CDR3: TGTGCCAGCAGCTCTCCTGGGACAGAGCACAATGAGCAGTTCTTC. Translating it yields CASSSPGTEHNEQFF.

The chain is built from TRBV5-1 and TRBJ1-2; possibly TRBD1 for D (5 bases). Trimming shortened V by 2 bases and J by 8 bases, and 19 bases separated the two germline ends. The CDR3 sequence is 15 residues long. The V gene's germline CDR1 is SGHRS and CDR2 YFSETQ. CDR3 sequence: CASSFEGQGLLGYTF. The CDR3 bases are TGCGCCAGCAGCTTCGAAGGGCAGGGACTGCTCGGCTACACCTTC.

The chain recombines TRBV28 with TRBJ2-7; unclear D gene. With 2 bases removed from V and 3 bases from J, the gap between germline ends came to 5 bases. The CDR3 contains 12 residues. Germline assignment: CDR1 MDHEN and CDR2 SYDVKM. DNA for the CDR3: TGTGCCAGCAGTTTAGGTGACTACGAGCAGTACTTC. It yields the protein CASSLGDYEQYF.

The sample holds a few counts of this clone. The chain uses TRBV6-8 and TRBJ1-1; the match to TRBD1 covers 7 bases. The length of the CDR3 is 16 residues. The trim removed 6 bases at V and 6 bases at J, leaving 16 bases unmatched. Germline CDR1 reads MNHGY; CDR2 reads SAAAGT. CDR3 DNA sequence: TGTGCCAGCAGCCCTACTCCTCAGACAGGGTATGCTGAAGCTTTCTTT. This translates into CASSPTPQTGYAEAFF.

V is TRBV5-1 and J is TRBJ1-5; D possibly corresponds to TRBD1 (6 bases). This CDR3 is 14 amino acids long. Between the trimmed V and J ends, which lost 6 bases and 9 bases, there was a span of 19 bases. The germline V gene encodes CDR1 SGHRS and CDR2 YFSETQ. The CDR3: CASNADRTVRPQHF. The CDR3 DNA sequence: TGCGCCAGCAACGCGGACAGAACGGTCCGGCCCCAGCATTTT.

This clone was observed a few times. The J gene is TRBJ1-2, the V gene TRBV9; D is undetermined. The ends were cut back, 5 bases at V and 8 bases at J, with 19 bases in the middle. This CDR3 region has 14 residues. From germline, CDR1 is SGDLS and CDR2 YYNGEE. The CDR3 here is CASSEAKGGGGYTF. The CDR3 DNA reads as TGTGCCAGCAGTGAAGCTAAAGGTGGCGGGGGCTACACCTTC.

This clone was seen a few times. CDR3 DNA: TGTGCCAGCAGTTTTCGGGGTCGCTCCTACGAGCAGTACTTC. As protein: CASSFRGRSYEQYF. The chain is built from TRBV28 and TRBJ2-7, with a possible D match to TRBD2 (5 bases). Germline lookup yields CDR1 MDHEN and CDR2 SYDVKM. The CDR3 runs 14 residues. V dropped 3 bases and J dropped 0 bases, with 9 bases sitting between them.

This clone was observed a handful of times. The chain couples TRBV6-8 to TRBJ1-4; 9 bases match TRBD1. V was pared by 7 bases and J by 5 bases, with 5 bases of the junction left unmatched. This CDR3 region has 14 residues. Germline V gives CDR1 MNHGY, CDR2 SAAAGT. CDR3 bases: TGTGCCAGCAAGACAGGGGGGGGAAATGAAAAACTGTTTTTT. As protein: CASKTGGGNEKLFF.

The V and J genes are TRBV19 and TRBJ2-7; 7 nucleotides agree with TRBD2. The CDR3 has 16 amino acids. Per the germline V gene, CDR1 is LNHDA and CDR2 is SQIVND (reference sequence). J lost 3 bases, V lost 5 bases, and 13 bases had no gene match. In nucleotides, the CDR3 is TGTGCCAGTAGTGACTTTCAGCGGGGCGGAAGCTACGAGCAGTACTTC. Translated, it gives CASSDFQRGGSYEQYF.

The rearrangement uses TRBV6-8 and TRBJ2-2; 9 bases are shared with TRBD2. Germline V gene sequence: CDR1 MNHGY, CDR2 SAAAGT. Unmatched junction bases numbered 18, after V lost 6 bases and J lost 4 bases. This CDR3 has 19 residues. CDR3 nucleotides: TGTGCCAGCAGATACCCAGGGGGAGCGGGAGGTCTCGGCACCGGGGAGCTGTTTTTT. Amino acids: CASRYPGGAGGLGTGELFF.

In this sample, this clone turned up a few times. The chain is built from TRBV11-1 and TRBJ2-3; no firm D call. V gave up 2 bases and J gave up 3 bases, with 12 bases separating them. This CDR3 has 15 amino acids. CDR1 and CDR2 (germline): SGHAT, FQDESV (reference sequence). The CDR3 nucleotides read TGTGCCAGCAGCTTATATCTGACTCCTACAGATACGCAGTATTTT. Translating gives CASSLYLTPTDTQYF. The full variable domain, completed using reference TRBV11-1 and TRBJ2-3, is EAEVAQSPRYKITEKSQAVAFWCDPISGHATLYWYRQILGQGPELLVQFQDESVVDDSQLPKDRFSAERLKGVDSTLKIQPAELGDSAMYLCASSLYLTPTDTQYFGPGTRLTVL.

This clone is medium-sized (0.01 to 0.1%). V is TRBV11-3 and J is TRBJ1-2; D is ambiguous. V was pared by 4 bases and J by 12 bases, with 24 bases between. The CDR3 is 15 residues long. The germline V gene encodes CDR1 SGHNT and CDR2 YENEEA. The CDR3 reads CASSSDPALGLGNTF. For the CDR3, the DNA is TGTGCCAGCAGCTCCGATCCTGCCCTTGGTTTGGGAAACACCTTC.